The table lists the clone carrying this T cell receptor beta chain with many counts. Its antigen remains unknown. The sample is drawn from a study of response to subunit inactivated influenza vaccine. TCRdb re-analysed the RT-PCR reads in MiXCR, keeping a single row per CDR3 protein. The sample records more than 500,000 distinct CDR3 sequences, approximately 11% being singletons. The CDR3 consists of 15 residues. V was cut by 7 bases and J by 0 bases, with 13 bases left in between. Overall study findings and caveats: The authors offered the suggestion that each seasonal influenza vaccination recruits few new T cells.

This sample was shared with a second study, whose subject was T cells expressing NK-cell markers. That publication notes: UMIs were included in TCR beta cDNA generated by 5'RACE template switching. Sorted CD3+CD56-NKG2C+, CD3+CD56+NKG2C- and CD3+CD56+NKG2C+ T cells were the source of the TCR beta repertoires. Out of eight donors sequenced, seven tested HCMV-seropositive and the remaining one seronegative. HCMV specificity of expanded NKG2C+ T cell clones remained unclear.

The material was PBMCs from blood, obtained on the day of vaccination. The receptor comes from a man between 50 and 59 years old who received an inactivated influenza vaccine. The chain carries TRBV12-3 or TRBV12-4 and TRBJ1-5, with D perhaps matching TRBD1 (5 bases). CDR3 region: CASTLGQISNQPQHF. CDR3 DNA: TGTGCCAGCACCTTGGGGCAGATTAGCAATCAGCCCCAGCATTTT.